This T cell receptor beta chain was obtained from a study of neurological immune-mediated disorders. Synthesis of cDNA was carried out by template-switch 5'RACE. The reaction used 10-nucleotide random UMIs. MiXCR, run by TCRdb on the 5' RACE reads, gives a single entry per CDR3 protein. The table lists tens of thousands of distinct CDR3 sequences, around 3.5% of them singletons. The CDR3 contains 12 residues. Germline-derived CDR1 and CDR2 are SGHAT and FQDESV (reference sequence). Trimming took 5 bases from V and 4 from J, leaving 9 bases between them. This clonotype was recorded a few times. This may arise from a read error, as a much more abundant clone is one base away.

This chain joins TRBV11-1 and TRBJ2-7; no reliable D call. The sequenced sample consisted of PBMCs. This clonotype was obtained from a woman aged 50 to 65 with multiple sclerosis. Here the CDR3 reads CASSQKGYEQYF. For the CDR3, the DNA is TGTGCCAGCAGCCAGAAAGGGTACGAGCAGTACTTC.